One and the same sample provided the 19 T cell receptor beta chains below, sequenced in a study of cytomegalovirus exposure and HLA in healthy donors. PCR used 60 Vbeta primers and 13 Jbeta primers. The repertoire was sequenced with immunoSEQ multiplex PCR; TCRdb's copy has only in-frame clones and lacks some. The sample contains under 150,000 clones, approximately 80% of which appear only once. The sequenced material came from PBMCs. Receptors originate from a woman aged 40-49 years in good health and CMV-seropositive.

This rearrangement joins TRBV11-2 to TRBJ2-1, with TRBD1 matching over 7 bases. The junction had 5 bases not matched to a gene; V was cut back by 5 bases and J by 7 bases. The CDR3 spans 13 residues. CDR1 and CDR2 from the germline V gene are SGHAT and FQNNGV. The CDR3 here is CASSLTRGNEQFF. CDR3 in DNA: TGTGCCAGCAGCCTAACCAGGGGGAATGAGCAGTTCTTC.

The chain combines TRBV5-1 with TRBJ1-1; tentatively, D is TRBD1 (6 bases). Deletions cut 3 bases from V and 5 bases from J, with 11 bases between. The germline V gene has CDR1 SGHRS and CDR2 YFSETQ. The CDR3 runs to 13 residues. The CDR3: CASSYSGETEAFF. The CDR3 DNA follows: TGCGCCAGCAGCTATTCAGGGGAGACTGAAGCTTTCTTT.

V and J are TRBV5-1 and TRBJ2-2, with 9 bases that match TRBD2. Looked up from germline, CDR1 is SGHRS and CDR2 is YFSETQ. The trim removed 4 bases at V and 3 bases at J, leaving 16 bases unmatched. The CDR3 totals 19 residues. Here the CDR3 DNA reads TGCGCCAGCAGCCCCGTCGGTAGCGGGAGAGCCCCGTACACCGGGGAGCTGTTTTTT. This translates into CASSPVGSGRAPYTGELFF. Based on the CDR3 plus reference TRBV5-1 and TRBJ2-2, the full variable domain is KAGVTQTPRYLIKTRGQQVTLSCSPISGHRSVSWYQQTPGQGLQFLFEYFSETQRNKGNFPGRFSGRQFSNSRSEMNVSTLELGDSALYLCASSPVGSGRAPYTGELFFGEGSRLTVL.

V and J are TRBV7-9 and TRBJ2-7, with 7 positions matching TRBD2. The CDR3 has 15 amino acids. Trimming cost V 5 bases and J 4 bases; bases outside gene matches: 11. Germline V gene data show CDR1 as SEHNR and CDR2 as FQNEAQ (reference sequence). The chain's CDR3 is CASSPFSAGEYEQYF. CDR3 coding DNA: TGTGCCAGCAGCCCCTTCTCCGCGGGAGAATACGAGCAGTACTTC.

The chain joins TRBV2 to TRBJ2-2, with D unresolved. V lost 7 bases to trimming and J lost 2 bases, with 2 bases between them. The germline V gene encodes CDR1 SNHLY and CDR2 FYNNEI. CDR3 length equals 11 residues. CDR3 nucleotide sequence: TGTGCCAGCACAAACACCGGGGAGCTGTTTTTT. This gives the protein CASTNTGELFF.

The CDR3 reads CASSERGYEQYF. CDR3 nucleotide sequence: TGTGCCAGCAGTGAAAGGGGGTACGAGCAGTACTTC. The chain employs TRBV2 and TRBJ2-7, with a weak D call TRBD1 (6 bases). Trimming removed 2 bases at V and 4 bases at J, with 6 bases between. In germline, CDR1 is SNHLY, CDR2 FYNNEI. CDR3 length equals 12 residues.

The genes are TRBV7-9 and TRBJ2-7; TRBD1 aligns across 7 bases. Germline-derived CDR1 and CDR2 are SEHNR and FQNEAQ (reference sequence). The J segment lost 2 bases and the V segment lost 5 bases, leaving 9 bases of the junction unmatched. This CDR3 has 15 amino acids. The CDR3 spells CASSPRTGPPYEQYF. CDR3 nucleotides: TGTGCCAGCAGCCCCCGGACAGGACCACCCTACGAGCAGTACTTC.

This clone was detected only a few times. The chain is built from TRBV6-1 and TRBJ2-7, with 8 nucleotides matching TRBD1. Per the germline V gene, CDR1 is MNHNS and CDR2 is SASEGT. The CDR3 sequence is 15 residues long. The ends lost 1 base at V and 5 bases at J; junction bases unmatched: 7. The CDR3 protein is CASSEDLRTGNEQYF. CDR3 bases: TGTGCCAGCAGTGAAGACTTAAGGACAGGGAACGAGCAGTACTTC.

V gene TRBV5-1 combines with J gene TRBJ2-7, with TRBD2 as a possible D gene (6 bases). V was cut by 0 bases and J by 1 base, with 8 bases left in between. The CDR3 runs 14 residues. CDR1 is SGHRS and CDR2 is YFSETQ in the germline V gene. CDR3 DNA: TGCGCCAGCAGCTTGGGCGGGGCTTCCTACGAGCAGTACTTC. Translated, it gives CASSLGGASYEQYF.

There are a few counts of this clone. The chain employs TRBV2 and TRBJ1-3, with D perhaps matching TRBD1 (6 bases). CDR1 is SNHLY, CDR2 FYNNEI, per germline. Trimming shortened V by 2 bases and J by 2 bases, and 10 bases separated the two germline ends. This CDR3 has 15 residues. CDR3 nucleotide sequence: TGTGCCAGCAGTGAAATGGCAGGGGCTGGAAACACCATATATTTT. It translates to CASSEMAGAGNTIYF.

This sequence joins TRBV7-2 and TRBJ2-7; TRBD1 matches 8 bases. V shed 9 bases and J 4 bases; nucleotides not matched to a gene: 5. The CDR3 consists of 12 residues. Germline-derived CDR1 and CDR2 are SGHTA and FQGNSA. As DNA, the CDR3 is TGTGCCAGTGGACAGGGCCTTTACGAGCAGTACTTC. Amino acids: CASGQGLYEQYF.

V is TRBV19 and J is TRBJ2-4, with TRBD2 identical over 12 bases. This CDR3 is built from 17 residues. In germline, CDR1 is LNHDA, CDR2 SQIVND (reference sequence). The ends lost 7 bases at V and 0 bases at J; junction bases unmatched: 7. CDR3 DNA: TGTGCCAGTACCCCGGGACTAGCGGGTCGAGCCAAAAACATTCAGTACTTC. It specifies CASTPGLAGRAKNIQYF.

J is TRBJ2-7 and V is TRBV28; D is perhaps TRBD2 (5 bases). Germline V lookup: CDR1 MDHEN, CDR2 SYDVKM. Trimming stripped 7 bases from V and 4 bases from J, with 14 bases between. The CDR3 consists of 13 residues. The CDR3 nucleotides read TGTGCCAGCAACGCGGGTGCCAGATACGAGCAGTACTTC. Translation gives CASNAGARYEQYF.

The chain joins TRBV19 to TRBJ1-5; 8 positions agree with TRBD1. Trimming at V came to 1 base and at J to 2 bases, leaving 7 bases not matched to a gene. This CDR3 is built from 17 residues. Per the germline V gene, CDR1 is LNHDA and CDR2 is SQIVND (reference sequence). The CDR3 sequence: CASSIGQGAFGNQPQHF. CDR3 in DNA: TGTGCCAGTAGTATAGGGCAGGGGGCTTTCGGCAATCAGCCCCAGCATTTT.

V gene TRBV14 combines with J gene TRBJ2-2; 14 bases match TRBD2. Trimming at V came to 4 bases and at J to 3 bases, leaving 4 bases not matched to a gene. This CDR3 has 17 amino acids. Looked up from germline, CDR1 is SGHDN and CDR2 is FVKESK. DNA of the CDR3: TGTGCCAGCAGCCCGGGACTAGCGGGAGCGTACACCGGGGAGCTGTTTTTT. It encodes CASSPGLAGAYTGELFF.

In this sample, this clone turned up once. The chain employs TRBV6-5 and TRBJ2-7; D gene ambiguous. Germline values: CDR1 MNHEY, CDR2 SVGAGI. The CDR3 sequence is 12 residues long. Trimming stripped 5 bases from V and 6 bases from J, with 11 bases between. The CDR3 DNA sequence: TGTGCCAGCAGTGAACTCGAGCGCGAGCAGTACTTC. Protein product: CASSELEREQYF.

A note on this clone: The same CDR3 arises from other DNA sequences in this sample as well. J is TRBJ1-3 and V is TRBV5-1; D remains unclear. Trimming left V 0 bases short and J 0 bases short, with 4 bases between. CDR1 is SGHRS, CDR2 YFSETQ, per germline. This CDR3 spans 14 amino acids. The CDR3 protein is CASSLDSSGNTIYF. CDR3 nucleotides: TGCGCCAGCAGCTTGGACAGCTCTGGAAACACCATATATTTT.

The chain employs TRBV15 and TRBJ1-1; TRBD1 aligns across 8 bases. The CDR3 has 14 amino acids. After removal of 4 bases from V and 10 bases from J, the junction contained 11 bases not matched to a gene. CDR1 and CDR2 (germline): LNHNV, YYDKDF (reference sequence). This CDR3 reads CATSTAGGRFRAFF. The CDR3 DNA follows: TGTGCCACCAGCACGGCAGGGGGCCGGTTTCGAGCTTTCTTT.

This CDR3 reads CASSSRLAGASGELFF. In DNA form, the CDR3 reads TGTGCCAGCAGCTCCCGACTAGCGGGAGCCTCTGGGGAGCTGTTTTTT. The chain has TRBV11-2 and TRBJ2-2, with 12 bases aligning to TRBD2. There are 16 residues in the CDR3. The germline V gene has CDR1 SGHAT and CDR2 FQNNGV. The junction had 8 bases not matched to a gene; V was cut back by 4 bases and J by 8 bases.